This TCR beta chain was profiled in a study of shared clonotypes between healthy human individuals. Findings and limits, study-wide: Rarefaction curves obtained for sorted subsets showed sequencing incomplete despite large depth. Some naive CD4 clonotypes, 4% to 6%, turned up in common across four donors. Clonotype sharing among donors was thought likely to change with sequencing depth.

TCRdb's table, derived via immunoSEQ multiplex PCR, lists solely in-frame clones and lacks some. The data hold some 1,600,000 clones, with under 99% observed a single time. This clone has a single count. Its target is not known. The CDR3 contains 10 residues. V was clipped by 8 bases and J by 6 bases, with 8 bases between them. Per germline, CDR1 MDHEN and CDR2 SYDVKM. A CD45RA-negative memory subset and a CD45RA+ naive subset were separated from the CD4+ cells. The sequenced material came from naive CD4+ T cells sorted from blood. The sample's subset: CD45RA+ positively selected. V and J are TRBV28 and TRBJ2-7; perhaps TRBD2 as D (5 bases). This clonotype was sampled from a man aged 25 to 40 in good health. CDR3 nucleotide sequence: TGTGCCAGCGGAGGAATCGAGCAGTACTTC. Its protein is CASGGIEQYF.